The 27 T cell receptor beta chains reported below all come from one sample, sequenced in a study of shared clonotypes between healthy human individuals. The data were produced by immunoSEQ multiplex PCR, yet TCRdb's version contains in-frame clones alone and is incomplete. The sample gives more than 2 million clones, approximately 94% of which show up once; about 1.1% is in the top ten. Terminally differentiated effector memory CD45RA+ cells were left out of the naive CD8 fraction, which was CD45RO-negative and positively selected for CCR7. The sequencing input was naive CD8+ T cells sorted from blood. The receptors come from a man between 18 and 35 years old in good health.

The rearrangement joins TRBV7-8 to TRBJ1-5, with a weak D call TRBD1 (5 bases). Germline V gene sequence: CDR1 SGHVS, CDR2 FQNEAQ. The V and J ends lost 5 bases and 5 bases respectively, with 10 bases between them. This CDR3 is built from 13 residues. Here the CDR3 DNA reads TGTGCCAGCAGCCCCCCGGGGGATCAGCCCCAGCATTTT. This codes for CASSPPGDQPQHF.

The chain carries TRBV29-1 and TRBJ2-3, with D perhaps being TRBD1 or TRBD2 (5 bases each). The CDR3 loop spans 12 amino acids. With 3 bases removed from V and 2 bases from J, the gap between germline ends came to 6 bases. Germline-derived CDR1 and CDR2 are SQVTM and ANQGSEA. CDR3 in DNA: TGCAGCGTTGAGGGGGTCACAGATACGCAGTATTTT. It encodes CSVEGVTDTQYF.

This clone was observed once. In DNA, the CDR3 is TGTGCCAGCAGCCAAGCTAGTGGTTTAGGCACTCACTCCTACGAGCAGTACTTC. Amino acids: CASSQASGLGTHSYEQYF. V is TRBV14 and J is TRBJ2-7; D not resolved. There are 18 residues in the CDR3. The V gene lost 1 base and the J gene lost 0 bases, with 19 bases spanning the gap. Germline V gives CDR1 SGHDN, CDR2 FVKESK. Variable domain in full (rest from reference TRBV14 and TRBJ2-7): EAGVTQFPSHSVIEKGQTVTLRCDPISGHDNLYWYRRVMGKEIKFLLHFVKESKQDESGMPNNRFLAERTGGTYSTLKVQPAELEDSGVYFCASSQASGLGTHSYEQYFGPGTRLTVT.

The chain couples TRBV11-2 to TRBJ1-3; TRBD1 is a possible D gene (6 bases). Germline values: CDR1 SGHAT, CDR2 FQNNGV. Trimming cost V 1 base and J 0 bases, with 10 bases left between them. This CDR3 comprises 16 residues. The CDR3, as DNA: TGTGCCAGCAGCTTAGCGGGACAAGCCTCTGGAAACACCATATATTTT. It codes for CASSLAGQASGNTIYF. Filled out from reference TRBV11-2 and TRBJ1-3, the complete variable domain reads EAGVAQSPRYKIIEKRQSVAFWCNPISGHATLYWYQQILGQGPKLLIQFQNNGVVDDSQLPKDRFSAERLKGVDSTLKIQPAKLEDSAVYLCASSLAGQASGNTIYFGEGSWLTVV.

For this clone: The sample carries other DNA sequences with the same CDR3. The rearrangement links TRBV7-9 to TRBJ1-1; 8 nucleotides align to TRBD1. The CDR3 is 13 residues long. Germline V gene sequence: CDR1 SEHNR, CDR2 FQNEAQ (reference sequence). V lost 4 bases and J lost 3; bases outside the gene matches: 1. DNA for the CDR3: TGTGCCAGCAGCTCGGACAGGGACACTGAAGCTTTCTTT. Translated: CASSSDRDTEAFF. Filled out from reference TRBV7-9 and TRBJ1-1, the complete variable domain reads DTGVSQNPRHKITKRGQNVTFRCDPISEHNRLYWYRQTLGQGPEFLTYFQNEAQLEKSRLLSDRFSAERPKGSFSTLEIQRTEQGDSAMYLCASSSDRDTEAFFGQGTRLTVV.

CDR3 amino acids: CAWSTIGEETQYF. The CDR3 DNA is TGTGCCTGGAGTACAATAGGGGAAGAGACCCAGTACTTC. This chain connects TRBV30 to TRBJ2-5, with D possibly matching TRBD1 (5 bases). The CDR3 sequence is 13 residues long. Germline V gene data show CDR1 as GTSNPN and CDR2 as SVGIG (reference sequence). V lost 2 bases and J 3 bases, leaving 10 bases between the germline ends.

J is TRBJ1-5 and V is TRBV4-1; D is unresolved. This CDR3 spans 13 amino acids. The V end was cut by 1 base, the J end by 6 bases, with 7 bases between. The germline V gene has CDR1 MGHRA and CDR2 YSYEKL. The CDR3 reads CASSQAAGQPQHF. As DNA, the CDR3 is TGCGCCAGCAGCCAAGCTGCGGGTCAGCCCCAGCATTTT.

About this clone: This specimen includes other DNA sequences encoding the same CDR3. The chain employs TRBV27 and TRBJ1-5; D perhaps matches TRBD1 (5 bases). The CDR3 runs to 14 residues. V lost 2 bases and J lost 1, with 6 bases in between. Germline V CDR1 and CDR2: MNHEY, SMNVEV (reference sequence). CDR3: CASSLRDSNQPQHF. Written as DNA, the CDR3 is TGTGCCAGCAGTTTAAGGGACAGCAATCAGCCCCAGCATTTT.

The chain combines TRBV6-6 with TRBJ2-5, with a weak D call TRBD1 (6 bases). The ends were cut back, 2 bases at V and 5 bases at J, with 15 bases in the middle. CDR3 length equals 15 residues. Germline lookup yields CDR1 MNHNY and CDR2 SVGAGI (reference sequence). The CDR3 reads CASSYPPGAMETQYF. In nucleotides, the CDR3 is TGTGCCAGCAGTTACCCTCCAGGGGCCATGGAGACCCAGTACTTC.

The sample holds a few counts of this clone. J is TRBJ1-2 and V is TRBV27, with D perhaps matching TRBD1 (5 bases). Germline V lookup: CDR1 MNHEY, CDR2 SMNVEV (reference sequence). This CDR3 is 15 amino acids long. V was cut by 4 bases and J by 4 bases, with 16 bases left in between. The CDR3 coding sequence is TGTGCCAGCAGTTCCCCGATGAGTGGGACCTATGGCTACACCTTC. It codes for CASSSPMSGTYGYTF.

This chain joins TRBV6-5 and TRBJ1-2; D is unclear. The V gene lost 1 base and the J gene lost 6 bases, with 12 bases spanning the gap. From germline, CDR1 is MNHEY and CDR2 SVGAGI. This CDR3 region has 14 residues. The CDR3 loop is CASSYFPSLDGYTF. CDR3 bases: TGTGCCAGCAGTTACTTCCCATCCCTGGATGGCTACACCTTC.

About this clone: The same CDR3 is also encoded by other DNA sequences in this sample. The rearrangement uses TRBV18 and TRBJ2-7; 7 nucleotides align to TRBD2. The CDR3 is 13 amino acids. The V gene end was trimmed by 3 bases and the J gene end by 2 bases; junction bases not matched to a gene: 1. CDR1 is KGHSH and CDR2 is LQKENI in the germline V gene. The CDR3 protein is CASSPAGAYEQYF. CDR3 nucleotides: TGTGCCAGCTCACCGGCGGGGGCCTACGAGCAGTACTTC.

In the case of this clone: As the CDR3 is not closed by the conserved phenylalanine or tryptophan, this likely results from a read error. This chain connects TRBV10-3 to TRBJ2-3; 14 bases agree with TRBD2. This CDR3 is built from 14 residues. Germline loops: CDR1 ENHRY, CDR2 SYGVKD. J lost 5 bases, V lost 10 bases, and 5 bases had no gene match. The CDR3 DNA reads TGTGCCACCCTGGGACTAGCGGGGGTAGATACGCAGTATCTT. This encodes CATLGLAGVDTQYL.

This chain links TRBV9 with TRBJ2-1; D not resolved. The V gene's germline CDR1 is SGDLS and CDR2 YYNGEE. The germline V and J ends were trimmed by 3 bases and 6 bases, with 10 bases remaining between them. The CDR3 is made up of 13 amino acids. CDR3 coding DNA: TGTGCCAGCAGCGCATTCTGGTCCAATGAGCAGTTCTTC. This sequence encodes CASSAFWSNEQFF.

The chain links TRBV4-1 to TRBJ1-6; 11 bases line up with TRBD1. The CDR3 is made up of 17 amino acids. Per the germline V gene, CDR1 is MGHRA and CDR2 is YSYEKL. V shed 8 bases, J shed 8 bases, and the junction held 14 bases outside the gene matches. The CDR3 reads CASSPPPGQGEDSPLHF. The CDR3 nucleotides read TGCGCCAGCTCCCCACCTCCGGGACAGGGGGAAGATTCACCCCTCCACTTT.

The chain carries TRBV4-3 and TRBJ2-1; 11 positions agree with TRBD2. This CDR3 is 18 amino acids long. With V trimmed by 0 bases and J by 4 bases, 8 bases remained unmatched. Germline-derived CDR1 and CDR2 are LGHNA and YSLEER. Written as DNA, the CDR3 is TGCGCCAGCAGCCAAGATTGGGATCTAGCGGGAGGATACAATGAGCAGTTCTTC. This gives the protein CASSQDWDLAGGYNEQFF.

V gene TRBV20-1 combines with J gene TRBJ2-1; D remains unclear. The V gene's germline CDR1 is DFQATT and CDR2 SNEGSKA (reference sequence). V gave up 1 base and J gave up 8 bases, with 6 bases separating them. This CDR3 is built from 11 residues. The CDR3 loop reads CSARVIDEQFF. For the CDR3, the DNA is TGCAGTGCTAGAGTCATCGATGAGCAGTTCTTC.

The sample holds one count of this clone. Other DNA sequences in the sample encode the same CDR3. DNA of the CDR3: TGCGCCAGCAGCCCACTAGCGGGGTCCTACGAGCAGTACTTC. Its protein product is CASSPLAGSYEQYF. The rearrangement uses TRBV4-1 and TRBJ2-7; TRBD2 agrees at 10 bases. Germline-derived CDR1 and CDR2 are MGHRA and YSYEKL. V shed 4 bases and J 1 base; nucleotides not matched to a gene: 1. The CDR3 runs 14 residues.

The CDR3 loop reads CASGRTSSYEQYF. Here the CDR3 DNA reads TGTGCCAGCGGCAGGACTAGCTCCTACGAGCAGTACTTC. The chain couples TRBV6-6 to TRBJ2-7, with TRBD2 matching over 7 bases. The CDR3 consists of 13 residues. Germline CDR1 is MNHNY and CDR2 is SVGAGI (reference sequence). V trimming: 8 bases; J trimming: 0 bases; junction bases outside the gene matches: 4.

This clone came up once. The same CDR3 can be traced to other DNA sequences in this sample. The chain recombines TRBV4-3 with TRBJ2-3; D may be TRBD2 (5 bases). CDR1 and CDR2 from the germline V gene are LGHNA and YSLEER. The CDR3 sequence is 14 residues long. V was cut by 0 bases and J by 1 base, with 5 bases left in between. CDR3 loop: CASSQEGGTDTQYF. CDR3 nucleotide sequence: TGCGCCAGCAGCCAAGAGGGAGGCACAGATACGCAGTATTTT.

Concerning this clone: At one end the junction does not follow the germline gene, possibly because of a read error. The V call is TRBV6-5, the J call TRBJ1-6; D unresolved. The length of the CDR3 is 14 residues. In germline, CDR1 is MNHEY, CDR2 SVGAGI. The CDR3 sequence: CASSYGQPNSPIHF. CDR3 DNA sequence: TGTGCCAGCAGTTACGGCCAGCCTAATTCACCCATCCACTTT.

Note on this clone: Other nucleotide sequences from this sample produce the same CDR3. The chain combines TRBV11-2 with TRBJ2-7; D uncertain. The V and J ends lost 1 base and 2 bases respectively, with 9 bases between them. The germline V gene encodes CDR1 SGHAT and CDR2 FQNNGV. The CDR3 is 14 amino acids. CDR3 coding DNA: TGTGCCAGCAGCTTAGGTTTGGGGACCTACGAGCAGTACTTC. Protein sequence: CASSLGLGTYEQYF.

DNA for the CDR3: TGTGCCAGCAGTTTAAATCAGGGAGAGACCCAGTACTTC. The encoded protein is CASSLNQGETQYF. This rearrangement joins TRBV28 to TRBJ2-5; D is perhaps TRBD1 (5 bases). The V end was cut by 2 bases, the J end by 4 bases, with 8 bases between. Germline CDR1 and CDR2: MDHEN and SYDVKM. This CDR3 has 13 amino acids.

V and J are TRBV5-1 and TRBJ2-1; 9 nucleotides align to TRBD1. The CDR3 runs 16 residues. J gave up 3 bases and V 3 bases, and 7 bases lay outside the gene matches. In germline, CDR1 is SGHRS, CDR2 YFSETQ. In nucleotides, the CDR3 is TGCGCCAGCAGCTGGGAGGGGACAGGGTTCTACAATGAGCAGTTCTTC. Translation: CASSWEGTGFYNEQFF.

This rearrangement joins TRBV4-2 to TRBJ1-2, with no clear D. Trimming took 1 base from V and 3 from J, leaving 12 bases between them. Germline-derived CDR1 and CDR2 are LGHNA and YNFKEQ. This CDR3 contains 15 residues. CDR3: CASSQGPGSDYGYTF. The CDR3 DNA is TGTGCCAGCAGCCAAGGCCCAGGATCAGACTATGGCTACACCTTC.

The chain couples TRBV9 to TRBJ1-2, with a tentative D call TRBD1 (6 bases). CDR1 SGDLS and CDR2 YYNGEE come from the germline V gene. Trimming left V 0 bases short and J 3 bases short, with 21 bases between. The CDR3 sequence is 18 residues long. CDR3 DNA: TGTGCCAGCAGCGTAGAGGGGGGGCCACTCCAGCCCGACTATGGCTACACCTTC. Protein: CASSVEGGPLQPDYGYTF. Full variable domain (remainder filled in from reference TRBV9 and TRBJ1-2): DSGVTQTPKHLITATGQRVTLRCSPRSGDLSVYWYQQSLDQGLQFLIQYYNGEERAKGNILERFSAQQFPDLHSELNLSSLELGDSALYFCASSVEGGPLQPDYGYTFGSGTRLTVV.

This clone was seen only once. CDR3 sequence reads: CASSLPIKTGPDTQYF. CDR3 sequence (DNA): TGTGCCAGCAGCTTGCCCATTAAAACAGGGCCAGATACGCAGTATTTT. The chain combines TRBV5-6 with TRBJ2-3; D may be TRBD1 (6 bases). Germline V CDR1 and CDR2: SGHDT, YYEEEE. Deletions cut 1 base from V and 4 bases from J, with 16 bases between. The CDR3 is made up of 16 amino acids. The complete variable domain, with remaining parts taken from reference TRBV5-6 and TRBJ2-3, reads DAGVTQSPTHLIKTRGQQVTLRCSPKSGHDTVSWYQQALGQGPQFIFQYYEEEERQRGNFPDRFSGHQFPNYSSELNVNALLLGDSALYLCASSLPIKTGPDTQYFGPGTRLTVL.